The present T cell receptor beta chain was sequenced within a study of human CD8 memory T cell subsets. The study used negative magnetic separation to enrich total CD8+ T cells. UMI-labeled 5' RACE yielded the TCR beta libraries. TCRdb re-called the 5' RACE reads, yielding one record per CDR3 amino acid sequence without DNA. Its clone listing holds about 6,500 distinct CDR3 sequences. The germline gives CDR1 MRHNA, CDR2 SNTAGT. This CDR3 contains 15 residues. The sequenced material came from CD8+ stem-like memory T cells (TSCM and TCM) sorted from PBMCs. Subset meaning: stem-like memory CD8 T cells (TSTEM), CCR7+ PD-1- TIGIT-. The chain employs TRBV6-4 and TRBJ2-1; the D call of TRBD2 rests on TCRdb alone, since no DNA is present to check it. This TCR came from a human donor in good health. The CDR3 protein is CASRATSGLYNEQFF.